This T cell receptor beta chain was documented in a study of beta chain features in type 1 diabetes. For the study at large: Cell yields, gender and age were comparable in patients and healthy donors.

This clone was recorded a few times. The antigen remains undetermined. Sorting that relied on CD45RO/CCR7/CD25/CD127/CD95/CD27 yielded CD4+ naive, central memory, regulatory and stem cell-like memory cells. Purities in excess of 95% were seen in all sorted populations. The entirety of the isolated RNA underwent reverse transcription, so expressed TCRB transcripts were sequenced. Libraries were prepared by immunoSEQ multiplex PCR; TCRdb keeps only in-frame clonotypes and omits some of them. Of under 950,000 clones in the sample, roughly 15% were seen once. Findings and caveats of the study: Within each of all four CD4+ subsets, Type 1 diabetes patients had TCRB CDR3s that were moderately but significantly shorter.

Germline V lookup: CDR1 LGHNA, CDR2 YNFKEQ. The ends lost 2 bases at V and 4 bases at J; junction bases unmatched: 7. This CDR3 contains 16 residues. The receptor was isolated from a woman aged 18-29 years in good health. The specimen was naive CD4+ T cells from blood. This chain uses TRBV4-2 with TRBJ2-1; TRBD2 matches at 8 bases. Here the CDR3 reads CASSQRGLAEYNEQFF. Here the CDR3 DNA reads TGTGCCAGCAGCCAACGAGGACTAGCCGAATACAATGAGCAGTTCTTC.